This entry is about one T cell receptor beta chain. The antigen it binds to is not known. No qualities accompany the bases; no much larger clone lies one base away. The immunoSEQ Assay, a bias-controlled multiplex PCR, was used to amplify TCRbeta CDR3 regions from genomic DNA. In the source study's methods: The number of nucleated cells in each sample was estimated by amplification of reference gene primers within the assay. To quantify the absolute abundance of each unique TCRbeta CDR3 rearrangement, sequence reads were collapsed and filtered. For each sample, productive Simpson clonality was calculated by taking the square root of Simpson's diversity index across productive rearrangements. Here the immuneACCESS table is served through TCRdb, limited to in-frame sequences with V and J called. Missing clones are a known gap in these copies; in checked studies unresolved V genes cover under half, and the rest lacks a known reason. For V, J and clone size, that table is used; D and trimming come from the DNA. Across this sample there are around 200,000 clones, with over 75% seen only once. Of the sample, about 4.5% falls within the top ten clones.

The entry originates in a study of blood T cell repertoires in COVID-19 (dated by TCRdb to the early 2020s). At the level of the whole study: Collaborator samples came from the United States, Italy and Spain and covered acute and convalescent phases of COVID-19. The material from the prospective study consisted of cDNA or gDNA derived from T cells, B-cell-depleted T cells, or PBMCs. Subjects who had been exposed to COVID-19, were actively infected with it, or had recovered from it provided the deeply sampled blood TCRbeta repertoires that made up the dataset. The repertoires were released in a freely available public database intended as a resource for research on the immune response to SARS-CoV-2. The samples were drawn from the first 160 participants of the ongoing ImmuneRACE study and from 1,254 subjects provided by 6 global collaborators. Sample metadata almost always included a de-identified subject ID, COVID-19 status, age in years and sex. Where available, HLA class I and class II types were obtained from metadata supplied by the sample provider rather than from assay-based typing.

Beyond this particular receptor, the publication reports: The amount of clinical and demographic metadata varied by source and participant and was provided uncurated.

Collaborating institutions collected whole blood in K2EDTA tubes following their own protocols. For TCRbeta analysis, collaborators shipped samples as frozen whole blood, isolated PBMCs, or DNA extracted from either of those sample types. V is shortened by 3 bases, J by 7 bases, and the region joining them spans 19 bases. The CDR3 sequence holds 16 residues, the cysteine and phenylalanine included. The DNA shown is the 48-base CDR3, in frame from base 1. The germline V gene gives CDR1 as MRHNA and CDR2 as SNTAGT. The chain employs TRBV6-4 and TRBJ1-5; TRBD1 is possibly the D segment (5 matching bases). Specimen: peripheral blood. This TCR came from a man aged 50 or older with acute or convalescent COVID-19. The DNA is as follows: TGTGCCAGCAGTGAGCAAGGACGGCAGGGCGACCAGCCCCAGCATTTT. Translation gives CASSEQGRQGDQPQHF.